This T cell receptor beta chain appears in the sequencing data of a study of T cell responses to AZD1222 COVID-19 vaccine. Profiling relied on immunoSEQ multiplex PCR, and the TCRdb table lists in-frame clones only, not all of them. This sample has 120,000 to 150,000 clones, with approximately 89% found just once. Germline V lookup: CDR1 MNHEY, CDR2 SVGEGT. V dropped 2 bases and J dropped 4 bases, with 14 bases sitting between them. CDR3 length: 15 residues. The chain recombines TRBV6-2 or TRBV6-3 with TRBJ1-2; D not resolved. The sample was peripheral blood, taken on day 0 of AZD1222 vaccination. The receptor comes from an adult in good health. CDR3 in DNA: TGTGCCAGCAGTTACCAAGGCAGAACGATCTATGGCTACACCTTC. It codes for CASSYQGRTIYGYTF.